The 29 T cell receptor beta chains given below trace back to one sample, sequenced in a study of technical replicates of blood from a few donors. Sequencing was performed with immunoSEQ multiplex PCR; in TCRdb, only in-frame clones are kept and a portion is missing. The data show 75,000 to 90,000 clones, 80% to 95% seen once. Sequencing input: T cells isolated from PBMCs. The receptors derive from a human donor in good health.

The V gene is TRBV7-3, the J gene TRBJ1-5; D may be TRBD1 (6 bases). The V gene's germline CDR1 is SGHTA and CDR2 FQGTGA. Trimming left V 4 bases short and J 0 bases short, with 10 bases between. The CDR3 is 15 amino acids. The CDR3 region is CASSYTGNSNQPQHF. CDR3 DNA: TGTGCCAGCAGCTATACAGGGAATAGCAATCAGCCCCAGCATTTT.

The genes are TRBV5-1 and TRBJ2-6; TRBD1 aligns across 7 bases. With V trimmed by 4 bases and J by 0 bases, 13 bases remained unmatched. The CDR3 extends over 19 amino acids. Germline loops: CDR1 SGHRS, CDR2 YFSETQ. The CDR3 spells CASSRDLRTGFSGANVLTF. The CDR3, as DNA: TGCGCCAGCAGCCGGGACCTGAGGACAGGTTTCTCTGGGGCCAACGTCCTGACTTTC.

The chain joins TRBV4-3 to TRBJ2-1; 7 positions agree with TRBD1. Germline V lookup: CDR1 LGHNA, CDR2 YSLEER. The CDR3 runs to 15 residues. The V gene end was trimmed by 4 bases and the J gene end by 2 bases; junction bases not matched to a gene: 5. The DNA for the CDR3 is TGCGCCAGCAGCCCATACAGGGGACCCTACAATGAGCAGTTCTTC. It encodes CASSPYRGPYNEQFF.

The genes are TRBV7-6 and TRBJ2-3; 9 positions match TRBD2. Germline loops: CDR1 SGHVS, CDR2 FNYEAQ. This CDR3 region has 17 residues. J gave up 2 bases and V 0 bases, and 6 bases lay outside the gene matches. This CDR3 is CASSLALAGGYTDTQYF. CDR3 sequence (DNA): TGTGCCAGCAGCTTAGCGTTGGCGGGGGGGTACACAGATACGCAGTATTTT.

The rearrangement links TRBV5-6 to TRBJ2-1; 7 nucleotides agree with TRBD1. V lost 2 bases to trimming and J lost 8 bases; unmatched junction nucleotides: 1. Looked up from germline, CDR1 is SGHDT and CDR2 is YYEEEE. The CDR3 runs to 12 residues. CDR3 DNA: TGTGCCAGCAGCTTAGGGGGCTATGAGCAGTTCTTC. Its protein product is CASSLGGYEQFF.

This clone was counted once. The genes are TRBV7-2 and TRBJ2-7; TRBD1 matches at 9 bases. Germline assignment: CDR1 SGHTA and CDR2 FQGNSA. This CDR3 comprises 14 residues. After removal of 5 bases from V and 5 bases from J, the junction contained 7 bases not matched to a gene. The CDR3, as DNA: TGTGCCAGCAGCGTCAACAGGGGGCTCAACGAGCAGTACTTC. As protein: CASSVNRGLNEQYF.

The V gene is TRBV14, the J gene TRBJ1-1; no reliable D call. The ends were cut back, 5 bases at V and 4 bases at J, with 14 bases in the middle. Per the germline V gene, CDR1 is SGHDN and CDR2 is FVKESK. The length of the CDR3 is 14 residues. CDR3 in amino acids: CASSFGIKGTEAFF. The CDR3 DNA reads as TGTGCCAGCAGCTTCGGGATAAAAGGCACTGAAGCTTTCTTT.

The chain is built from TRBV20-1 and TRBJ2-7; no firm D call. Germline assignment: CDR1 DFQATT and CDR2 SNEGSKA (reference sequence). The CDR3 is 11 residues long. Trimming stripped 6 bases from V and 3 bases from J, with 9 bases between. CDR3 amino acids: CSAPSHYEQYF. The CDR3 DNA sequence: TGCAGTGCCCCTTCACACTACGAGCAGTACTTC.

V gene TRBV2 combines with J gene TRBJ2-1; 12 bases match TRBD1. V was clipped by 7 bases and J by 5 bases; unmatched bases: 6. The CDR3 spans 15 residues. Germline V gene lookup returns CDR1 SNHLY and CDR2 FYNNEI. Written as DNA, the CDR3 is TGTGCCAGCAAATGGGACAGGGGGCACCACAATGAGCAGTTCTTC. It translates to CASKWDRGHHNEQFF. Full variable domain (rest looked up from reference TRBV2 and TRBJ2-1): EPEVTQTPSHQVTQMGQEVILRCVPISNHLYFYWYRQILGQKVEFLVSFYNNEISEKSEIFDDQFSVERPDGSNFTLKIRSTKLEDSAMYFCASKWDRGHHNEQFFGPGTRLTVL.

V usage is TRBV9 and J usage is TRBJ2-1, with a weak D call TRBD2 (5 bases). Germline V gives CDR1 SGDLS, CDR2 YYNGEE. V lost 0 bases and J lost 6, with 19 bases in between. This CDR3 contains 17 residues. Written as DNA, the CDR3 is TGTGCCAGCAGCGTAGACCCTTTTACTTCAGGAGGCAATGAGCAGTTCTTC. Protein product: CASSVDPFTSGGNEQFF. The full variable domain, rest sourced from reference TRBV9 and TRBJ2-1, is DSGVTQTPKHLITATGQRVTLRCSPRSGDLSVYWYQQSLDQGLQFLIQYYNGEERAKGNILERFSAQQFPDLHSELNLSSLELGDSALYFCASSVDPFTSGGNEQFFGPGTRLTVL.

A note on this clone: The same CDR3 is also encoded by other DNA sequences in this sample. The chain recombines TRBV18 with TRBJ1-2; the match to TRBD1 covers 12 bases. CDR3 length equals 13 residues. With V trimmed by 6 bases and J by 8 bases, 4 bases remained unmatched. Per the germline V gene, CDR1 is KGHSH and CDR2 is LQKENI. The CDR3 DNA reads as TGTGCCAGCTCCCCCGGGACAGGGGGCGGCTACACCTTC. Its protein product is CASSPGTGGGYTF.

The chain has TRBV2 and TRBJ2-2; 10 bases match TRBD1. In germline, CDR1 is SNHLY, CDR2 FYNNEI. V trimming: 3 bases; J trimming: 5 bases; junction bases outside the gene matches: 0. The CDR3 loop spans 14 amino acids. DNA for the CDR3: TGTGCCAGCAGTGAGGGACAGGGGACCGGGGAGCTGTTTTTT. Its translation: CASSEGQGTGELFF.

The genes are TRBV12-5 and TRBJ2-1; a possible D gene is TRBD2 (6 bases). The germline gives CDR1 LGHNT, CDR2 FRNRAP. The CDR3 totals 12 residues. V was cut by 9 bases and J by 0 bases, with 6 bases left in between. The CDR3, as DNA: TGTGCTAGCGGGAGCTCCTACAATGAGCAGTTCTTC. It is translated as CASGSSYNEQFF. Full variable domain (rest looked up from reference TRBV12-5 and TRBJ2-1): DARVTQTPRHKVTEMGQEVTMRCQPILGHNTVFWYRQTMMQGLELLAYFRNRAPLDDSGMPKDRFSAEMPDATLATLKIQPSEPRDSAVYFCASGSSYNEQFFGPGTRLTVL.

CDR3: CASRGLAGGSSYNEQFF. Here the CDR3 DNA reads TGTGCCAGCAGGGGGCTAGCGGGAGGGAGCTCCTACAATGAGCAGTTCTTC. This chain uses TRBV27 with TRBJ2-1, with 12 bases identical to TRBD2. Germline V gene lookup returns CDR1 MNHEY and CDR2 SMNVEV (reference sequence). The CDR3 consists of 17 residues. V shed 6 bases and J 0 bases; nucleotides not matched to a gene: 6.

This clone was counted once. This CDR3 is CASSGDRELNEQFF. CDR3 sequence (DNA): TGTGCCAGCAGTGGGGACAGGGAACTCAATGAGCAGTTCTTC. The chain combines TRBV2 with TRBJ2-1, with 9 bases fitting TRBD1. The junction had 4 bases not matched to a gene; V was cut back by 4 bases and J by 6 bases. Germline values: CDR1 SNHLY, CDR2 FYNNEI. The CDR3 totals 14 residues.

The chain links TRBV7-9 to TRBJ2-7; a possible D gene is TRBD1 (5 bases). Trimming removed 5 bases from V and 0 bases from J, with 20 bases in between. This CDR3 region has 17 residues. In germline, CDR1 is SEHNR, CDR2 FQNEAQ (reference sequence). The CDR3 here is CASSDPFETASSYEQYF. The CDR3 nucleotides are TGTGCCAGCAGCGATCCTTTCGAGACAGCGAGCTCCTACGAGCAGTACTTC. The full variable domain, completed using reference TRBV7-9 and TRBJ2-7, is DTGVSQNPRHKITKRGQNVTFRCDPISEHNRLYWYRQTLGQGPEFLTYFQNEAQLEKSRLLSDRFSAERPKGSFSTLEIQRTEQGDSAMYLCASSDPFETASSYEQYFGPGTRLTVT.

This chain uses TRBV6-6 with TRBJ2-5; 13 bases fit TRBD2. In germline, CDR1 is MNHNY, CDR2 SVGAGI (reference sequence). The CDR3 contains 15 residues. The V and J ends lost 3 bases and 4 bases, in that order; junction bases with no gene match: 2. In DNA form, the CDR3 reads TGTGCCAGCAGTTATAGACTAGCGGGAGGAGAGACCCAGTACTTC. This sequence encodes CASSYRLAGGETQYF.

This clone appeared once. The CDR3 is CASSQVPDTEAFF. The CDR3 DNA follows: TGTGCCAGCAGCCAGGTACCGGACACTGAAGCTTTCTTT. This chain links TRBV5-4 with TRBJ1-1; D gene uncertain. Germline V gene data show CDR1 as SGHNT and CDR2 as YYREEE (reference sequence). V was shortened by 4 bases and J by 3 bases, with 10 bases between the two germline ends. The length of the CDR3 is 13 residues.

The rearrangement joins TRBV28 to TRBJ2-1, with a weak D call TRBD2 (6 bases). Germline values: CDR1 MDHEN, CDR2 SYDVKM. The CDR3 consists of 14 residues. The V gene lost 5 bases and the J gene lost 6 bases, with 14 bases spanning the gap. CDR3 sequence: CASSRAVEGNEQFF. The DNA of the CDR3 is TGTGCCAGCAGTCGCGCTGTGGAGGGCAATGAGCAGTTCTTC.

This clone has just a few counts. The rearrangement uses TRBV7-9 and TRBJ2-1; D is unresolved. CDR3 size: 13 residues. Germline CDR1 and CDR2: SEHNR and FQNEAQ (reference sequence). Trimming took off 6 bases at V and 7 bases at J, with 13 bases between the two ends. CDR3 DNA: TGTGCCAGCAGTGCAGAACGGGTGAATGAGCAGTTCTTC. Translated: CASSAERVNEQFF.

CDR3: CASSLGNQNTEAFF. CDR3 DNA: TGTGCCAGCAGTTTGGGCAATCAGAACACTGAAGCTTTCTTT. The chain has TRBV27 and TRBJ1-1; D is undetermined. CDR1 and CDR2 from the germline V gene are MNHEY and SMNVEV (reference sequence). This CDR3 comprises 14 residues. Trimming shortened V by 3 bases and J by 1 base, and 9 bases separated the two germline ends.

The rearrangement links TRBV29-1 to TRBJ1-1; D is unresolved. In germline, CDR1 is SQVTM, CDR2 ANQGSEA. V was clipped by 2 bases and J by 7 bases, with 20 bases between them. This CDR3 has 15 residues. CDR3 sequence reads: CSVESPRPAWNEAFF. Here the CDR3 DNA reads TGCAGCGTTGAAAGCCCCAGGCCGGCCTGGAATGAAGCTTTCTTT.

The chain has TRBV15 and TRBJ1-2; 7 bases map to TRBD1. This CDR3 is built from 15 residues. The germline V gene encodes CDR1 LNHNV and CDR2 YYDKDF (reference sequence). J lost 4 bases, V lost 5 bases, and 10 bases had no gene match. CDR3 sequence reads: CATSVTSGTVYGYTF. DNA of the CDR3: TGTGCCACCAGCGTCACCTCCGGGACAGTCTATGGCTACACCTTC. Complete variable domain (other parts from reference TRBV15 and TRBJ1-2): DAMVIQNPRYQVTQFGKPVTLSCSQTLNHNVMYWYQQKSSQAPKLLFHYYDKDFNNEADTPDNFQSRRPNTSFCFLDIRSPGLGDTAMYLCATSVTSGTVYGYTFGSGTRLTVV.

The chain employs TRBV19 and TRBJ1-4; TRBD1 matches 7 bases. The CDR3 is 14 amino acids. J was trimmed by 7 bases and V by 8 bases; bases with no gene match: 10. Germline CDR1 LNHDA, CDR2 SQIVND (reference sequence). CDR3 nucleotides: TGTGCCAGTCGGAACAGGGGCCGGACTGAAAAACTGTTTTTT. It specifies CASRNRGRTEKLFF.

This clone was seen once. This chain connects TRBV29-1 to TRBJ2-1, with TRBD1 as a possible D gene (6 bases). The CDR3 has 11 amino acids. Germline V CDR1 and CDR2: SQVTM, ANQGSEA. V was clipped by 3 bases and J by 15 bases, with 15 bases between them. The CDR3 nucleotides are TGCAGCGTTGATCTGGGTACAGGGCGGTTCTTC. This translates into CSVDLGTGRFF.

The chain employs TRBV10-3 and TRBJ2-2, with 7 bases that match TRBD2. The CDR3 contains 15 residues. V shed 2 bases, J shed 4 bases, and the junction held 4 bases outside the gene matches. Germline V gives CDR1 ENHRY, CDR2 SYGVKD. The CDR3 sequence is CAISEGSGFTGELFF. In DNA form, the CDR3 reads TGTGCCATCAGTGAGGGTAGCGGGTTCACCGGGGAGCTGTTTTTT.

The chain links TRBV28 to TRBJ1-4; weak D call: TRBD1 (5 bases). This CDR3 is 15 amino acids long. With 5 bases removed from V and 3 bases from J, the gap between germline ends came to 13 bases. Germline loops: CDR1 MDHEN, CDR2 SYDVKM. CDR3 coding DNA: TGTGCCAGCAGTCCCCGACAGACTTCTAATGAAAAACTGTTTTTT. Its translation is CASSPRQTSNEKLFF. The complete variable domain, with remaining parts taken from reference TRBV28 and TRBJ1-4, reads DVKVTQSSRYLVKRTGEKVFLECVQDMDHENMFWYRQDPGLGLRLIYFSYDVKMKEKGDIPEGYSVSREKKERFSLILESASTNQTSMYLCASSPRQTSNEKLFFGSGTQLSVL.

The V call is TRBV2, the J call TRBJ2-3, with a possible D match to TRBD2 (6 bases). The V and J ends lost 7 bases and 0 bases respectively, with 17 bases between them. The CDR3 spans 16 residues. Germline-derived CDR1 and CDR2 are SNHLY and FYNNEI. CDR3 sequence reads: CASTPTLGTSTDTQYF. CDR3 coding DNA: TGTGCCAGCACCCCTACGCTGGGGACTAGCACAGATACGCAGTATTTT.

The chain links TRBV25-1 to TRBJ2-7, with 7 positions matching TRBD2. J lost 6 bases, V lost 2 bases, and 13 bases had no gene match. CDR3 length: 16 amino acids. Germline lookup yields CDR1 MGHDK and CDR2 SYGVNS. CDR3 loop: CASSEVGGRVSGEQYF. The CDR3 DNA follows: TGTGCCAGCAGTGAAGTGGGAGGGAGAGTATCGGGCGAGCAGTACTTC.